The 32 T cell receptor beta chains listed next were all sequenced from one sample in a study of glioma-infiltrating T cells after dendritic cell vaccination. Repertoires were generated with immunoSEQ multiplex PCR, while TCRdb's copy carries only in-frame clones and drops some. The sample contains just under 100,000 clones, more than 70% of which appear only once. This sample's time point: after dendritic cell vaccination, including at tumor progression/relapse. Here the sequenced sample was blood, taken after dendritic cell vaccination. The receptor source for this set is a human donor with glioblastoma.

V is TRBV5-1 and J is TRBJ2-1, with D uncertain. From germline, CDR1 is SGHRS and CDR2 YFSETQ. This CDR3 comprises 14 residues. Trimming shortened V by 1 base and J by 4 bases, and 9 bases separated the two germline ends. The CDR3 here is CASSLSVNYNEQFF. DNA of the CDR3: TGCGCCAGCAGCTTGTCAGTGAATTACAATGAGCAGTTCTTC.

The gene calls are TRBV5-1 and TRBJ1-1; the D is unclear. The CDR3 runs to 14 residues. The germline gives CDR1 SGHRS, CDR2 YFSETQ. V lost 0 bases and J lost 5, with 11 bases in between. CDR3 protein: CASSLAGPRTEAFF. CDR3 bases: TGCGCCAGCAGCTTGGCCGGCCCTAGGACTGAAGCTTTCTTT. Full variable domain (remainder filled in from reference TRBV5-1 and TRBJ1-1): KAGVTQTPRYLIKTRGQQVTLSCSPISGHRSVSWYQQTPGQGLQFLFEYFSETQRNKGNFPGRFSGRQFSNSRSEMNVSTLELGDSALYLCASSLAGPRTEAFFGQGTRLTVV.

The chain is built from TRBV7-3 and TRBJ2-3; 7 bases are a match to TRBD2. Per the germline V gene, CDR1 is SGHTA and CDR2 is FQGTGA. With 3 bases clipped from V and 2 bases from J, the junction kept 5 bases outside the gene matches. This CDR3 is 15 amino acids long. CDR3: CASSFGLGFTDTQYF. The CDR3 coding sequence is TGTGCCAGCAGCTTCGGACTAGGCTTCACAGATACGCAGTATTTT.

The CDR3 bases are TGTGCCAGTAGTCCCACCCGGGCTAGCCCAAAAAACACCGGGGAGCTGTTTTTT. Amino acids: CASSPTRASPKNTGELFF. The chain recombines TRBV19 with TRBJ2-2; possible D gene TRBD2, 5 bases. In germline, CDR1 is LNHDA, CDR2 SQIVND (reference sequence). V lost 5 bases to trimming and J lost 2 bases, with 21 bases between them. CDR3 size: 18 residues.

The chain uses TRBV5-1 and TRBJ1-1, with TRBD1 matching 7 bases. The germline V gene has CDR1 SGHRS and CDR2 YFSETQ. The CDR3 spans 13 residues. V lost 0 bases, J lost 10 bases, and 6 bases stayed unmatched. CDR3 sequence (DNA): TGCGCCAGCAGCTTGGAGGGGGCACCGGTAGCTTTCTTT. Protein product: CASSLEGAPVAFF.

The chain uses TRBV18 and TRBJ1-5; TRBD1 might be the D (5 bases). CDR1 KGHSH and CDR2 LQKENI come from the germline V gene. The germline V and J ends were trimmed by 2 bases and 7 bases, with 9 bases remaining between them. The CDR3 is made up of 13 amino acids. This CDR3 is CASSPGGDQPQHF. The CDR3 nucleotides read TGTGCCAGCTCACCAGGGGGGGACCAGCCCCAGCATTTT.

The chain carries TRBV28 and TRBJ1-5; 9 bases agree with TRBD1. The J segment lost 7 bases and the V segment lost 8 bases, leaving 12 bases of the junction unmatched. The CDR3 has 15 amino acids. Germline values: CDR1 MDHEN, CDR2 SYDVKM. The CDR3 loop is CASGSWTGVGQPQHF. In DNA, the CDR3 is TGTGCCAGCGGGTCATGGACAGGGGTCGGGCAGCCCCAGCATTTT.

V is TRBV7-9 and J is TRBJ2-1; 9 nucleotides line up with TRBD2. Trimming removed 1 base from V and 3 bases from J; junction bases left unmatched: 4. Germline V CDR1 and CDR2: SEHNR, FQNEAQ (reference sequence). The CDR3 has 16 residues. The CDR3 DNA follows: TGTGCCAGCAGCTTAGTAGCGGGGGCCATCTACAATGAGCAGTTCTTC. Protein: CASSLVAGAIYNEQFF.

In this sample, this clone turned up a few times. This chain joins TRBV6-6 and TRBJ1-2; D call uncertain. The CDR3 consists of 12 residues. With 6 bases removed from V and 8 bases from J, the gap between germline ends came to 13 bases. Germline CDR1 reads MNHNY; CDR2 reads SVGAGI (reference sequence). The CDR3 is CASSVSQSGYTF. The CDR3 DNA follows: TGTGCCAGCAGCGTTTCCCAGTCCGGCTACACCTTC.

The V gene is TRBV7-3, the J gene TRBJ1-5, with D possibly TRBD1 on 5 matching bases. CDR1 is SGHTA and CDR2 is FQGTGA in the germline V gene. Trimming left V 2 bases short and J 7 bases short, with 9 bases between. The CDR3 runs to 13 residues. The CDR3 DNA sequence: TGTGCCAGCAGCTTAGGGGCCGGCCAGCCCCAGCATTTT. This sequence encodes CASSLGAGQPQHF.

The V call is TRBV30, the J call TRBJ2-5; 7 bases agree with TRBD1. Trimming at V came to 5 bases and at J to 4 bases, leaving 7 bases not matched to a gene. Germline V gives CDR1 GTSNPN, CDR2 SVGIG (reference sequence). This CDR3 is 13 amino acids long. For the CDR3, the DNA is TGTGCCTGGGCCAGGGGGTTCCCAGAGACCCAGTACTTC. It is translated as CAWARGFPETQYF.

The chain uses TRBV14 and TRBJ2-3; D ambiguous. V was cut by 0 bases and J by 0 bases, with 4 bases left in between. Germline values: CDR1 SGHDN, CDR2 FVKESK. The CDR3 contains 14 residues. The DNA of the CDR3 is TGTGCCAGCAGCCAAGATCGGAGCACAGATACGCAGTATTTT. This codes for CASSQDRSTDTQYF.

The gene calls are TRBV6-5 and TRBJ1-2; a possible D gene is TRBD1 (6 bases). The CDR3 spans 12 residues. Germline values: CDR1 MNHEY, CDR2 SVGAGI. V dropped 5 bases and J dropped 4 bases, with 8 bases sitting between them. CDR3 in DNA: TGTGCCAGCAGTCAGGACAGCTATGGCTACACCTTC. Amino acid sequence: CASSQDSYGYTF.

This clone was detected a few times. The genes are TRBV7-3 and TRBJ1-3; 7 positions match TRBD1. Germline V lookup: CDR1 SGHTA, CDR2 FQGTGA. The CDR3 has 14 amino acids. The V gene end was trimmed by 4 bases and the J gene end by 4 bases; junction bases not matched to a gene: 4. The CDR3 protein is CASSSGTAGNTIYF. For the CDR3, the DNA is TGTGCCAGCAGCTCCGGGACAGCAGGAAACACCATATATTTT.

The CDR3 here is CASSFGQGNTEAFF. The CDR3 DNA sequence: TGTGCCAGCAGCTTCGGACAGGGTAACACTGAAGCTTTCTTT. V gene TRBV7-3 combines with J gene TRBJ1-1; 8 bases match TRBD1. The CDR3 contains 14 residues. Germline V gene data show CDR1 as SGHTA and CDR2 as FQGTGA. V shed 3 bases and J 2 bases; nucleotides not matched to a gene: 2.

The CDR3 spells CASSHGTSVQYF. The CDR3 region has the DNA TGTGCCAGCAGCCACGGGACTAGCGTGCAGTATTTT. The J gene is TRBJ2-3, the V gene TRBV14, with 10 bases lining up with TRBD2. The V gene end was trimmed by 3 bases and the J gene end by 11 bases; junction bases not matched to a gene: 2. Germline CDR1 is SGHDN and CDR2 is FVKESK. The CDR3 is made up of 12 amino acids.

The table lists this clone with a count of one. The chain joins TRBV5-4 to TRBJ2-3, with D possibly matching TRBD2 (6 bases). The CDR3 is 15 amino acids. Looked up from germline, CDR1 is SGHNT and CDR2 is YYREEE (reference sequence). Trimming removed 2 bases from V and 1 base from J, with 11 bases in between. The CDR3 protein is CASSFGTLRTDTQYF. The CDR3 coding sequence is TGTGCCAGCAGCTTCGGGACTCTCCGCACAGATACGCAGTATTTT.

J is TRBJ1-2 and V is TRBV15, with TRBD1 identical over 7 bases. CDR3 length equals 13 residues. The germline V gene encodes CDR1 LNHNV and CDR2 YYDKDF (reference sequence). Trimming took 6 bases from V and 4 from J; bases not matched to a gene: 5. The CDR3 protein is CATSASGGYGYTF. The CDR3 DNA reads TGTGCCACCAGTGCCTCAGGGGGCTATGGCTACACCTTC.

The chain carries TRBV7-3 and TRBJ2-1; 7 nucleotides line up with TRBD2. The junction had 5 bases not matched to a gene; V was cut back by 5 bases and J by 1 base. Germline CDR1 reads SGHTA; CDR2 reads FQGTGA. The CDR3 covers 15 residues. The CDR3 protein is CASSPLGGSYNEQFF. CDR3 nucleotide sequence: TGTGCCAGCAGCCCGCTCGGGGGGTCCTACAATGAGCAGTTCTTC. Complete variable domain (other parts from reference TRBV7-3 and TRBJ2-1): GAGVSQTPSNKVTEKGKYVELRCDPISGHTALYWYRQSLGQGPEFLIYFQGTGAADDSGLPNDRFFAVRPEGSVSTLKIQRTERGDSAVYLCASSPLGGSYNEQFFGPGTRLTVL.

The chain joins TRBV2 to TRBJ1-1; 8 nucleotides agree with TRBD1. Losses at the gene ends were 4 bases for V and 5 bases for J; bases not matched to a gene: 6. Germline loops: CDR1 SNHLY, CDR2 FYNNEI. The CDR3 is 14 amino acids. The CDR3 region is CASSGTGLITEAFF. Here the CDR3 DNA reads TGTGCCAGCAGTGGGACAGGGTTGATAACTGAAGCTTTCTTT.

This clone was observed at least ten times. This chain links TRBV28 with TRBJ1-1; 7 bases align to TRBD1. The germline CDR1 and CDR2 sequences are MDHEN and SYDVKM. The V and J ends lost 11 bases and 8 bases, in that order; junction bases with no gene match: 11. CDR3 length: 12 residues. The CDR3 loop is CAAYDRAAEAFF. The CDR3 DNA follows: TGTGCCGCCTACGACAGGGCCGCCGAAGCTTTCTTT.

This clone was observed a handful of times. This chain joins TRBV2 and TRBJ2-7; TRBD2 aligns across 11 bases. The length of the CDR3 is 15 residues. Germline V lookup: CDR1 SNHLY, CDR2 FYNNEI. The ends lost 5 bases at V and 5 bases at J; junction bases unmatched: 8. The CDR3 protein is CASSYIAGGPHEQYF. The CDR3 nucleotides read TGTGCCAGCAGTTACATAGCGGGAGGGCCGCACGAGCAGTACTTC.

The rearrangement uses TRBV7-3 and TRBJ2-3, with 7 nucleotides matching TRBD1. J gave up 4 bases and V 2 bases, and 9 bases lay outside the gene matches. Germline V gene lookup returns CDR1 SGHTA and CDR2 FQGTGA. This CDR3 region has 16 residues. This CDR3 reads CASSLRGQRGPDTQYF. The CDR3 DNA reads TGTGCCAGCAGCTTACGGGGACAAAGGGGGCCAGATACGCAGTATTTT. The variable domain in full, completed from reference TRBV7-3 and TRBJ2-3, reads GAGVSQTPSNKVTEKGKYVELRCDPISGHTALYWYRQSLGQGPEFLIYFQGTGAADDSGLPNDRFFAVRPEGSVSTLKIQRTERGDSAVYLCASSLRGQRGPDTQYFGPGTRLTVL.

This clone was seen more than once but under ten times. The gene calls are TRBV7-3 and TRBJ2-1; 7 bases are shared with TRBD2. Germline trimming cut 5 bases from V and 5 bases from J; bases unmatched to any gene: 15. Germline CDR1 and CDR2: SGHTA and FQGTGA. The CDR3 is 17 amino acids. CDR3 coding DNA: TGTGCCAGCAGCCACTATGGGGGGGACTGGGGAAACAATGAGCAGTTCTTC. Translation: CASSHYGGDWGNNEQFF.

V usage is TRBV7-9 and J usage is TRBJ1-2, with D tentatively TRBD1 (6 bases). The CDR3 has 14 amino acids. Trimming pared 1 base from V and 8 bases from J, leaving 14 bases between. Germline values: CDR1 SEHNR, CDR2 FQNEAQ (reference sequence). In DNA, the CDR3 is TGTGCCAGCAGCTTAGACAGGGCCCCCGGGGGCTACACCTTC. Its translation is CASSLDRAPGGYTF. Supplemented by reference TRBV7-9 and TRBJ1-2, the full variable domain reads DTGVSQNPRHKITKRGQNVTFRCDPISEHNRLYWYRQTLGQGPEFLTYFQNEAQLEKSRLLSDRFSAERPKGSFSTLEIQRTEQGDSAMYLCASSLDRAPGGYTFGSGTRLTVV.

This clone has more than one count but fewer than ten. The genes are TRBV30 and TRBJ1-1, with D uncertain. CDR1 GTSNPN and CDR2 SVGIG come from the germline V gene (reference sequence). V gave up 3 bases and J gave up 3 bases, with 11 bases separating them. The CDR3 spans 13 residues. CDR3 in amino acids: CAWREQPHTEAFF. DNA of the CDR3: TGTGCCTGGAGAGAACAGCCTCACACTGAAGCTTTCTTT.

The chain employs TRBV6-1 and TRBJ1-5, with no clear D. CDR3 size: 15 residues. Germline V CDR1 and CDR2: MNHNS, SASEGT. Trimming stripped 3 bases from V and 5 bases from J, with 14 bases between. CDR3 DNA sequence: TGTGCCAGCAGTGAGTTTGTCGGGGATCATCAGCCCCAGCATTTT. This encodes CASSEFVGDHQPQHF.

This rearrangement joins TRBV10-2 to TRBJ2-2; weak D call: TRBD2 (5 bases). The CDR3 covers 14 residues. V was clipped by 7 bases and J by 2 bases, with 11 bases between them. In germline, CDR1 is WSHSY, CDR2 SAAADI. DNA for the CDR3: TGCGCCAGCAAAGGCGGGTTAAACACCGGGGAGCTGTTTTTT. Residues: CASKGGLNTGELFF.

The chain employs TRBV5-1 and TRBJ2-1, with TRBD1 matching 7 bases. The junction had 12 bases not matched to a gene; V was cut back by 0 bases and J by 3 bases. The CDR3 length is 18 residues. Per the germline V gene, CDR1 is SGHRS and CDR2 is YFSETQ. The DNA of the CDR3 is TGCGCCAGCAGCTTGGGGATGGGGCCGGGACAGTTCTACAATGAGCAGTTCTTC. Amino acid sequence: CASSLGMGPGQFYNEQFF.

This chain joins TRBV4-2 and TRBJ1-2, with TRBD1 matching 7 bases. This CDR3 contains 12 residues. V lost 5 bases to trimming and J lost 14 bases; unmatched junction nucleotides: 11. Germline assignment: CDR1 LGHNA and CDR2 YNFKEQ. Here the CDR3 DNA reads TGTGCCAGCAGCAGAGGACAGGAAGTTACAACCTTC. It yields the protein CASSRGQEVTTF.

V usage is TRBV10-1 and J usage is TRBJ2-3; TRBD2 matches at 12 bases. Losses at the gene ends were 6 bases for V and 5 bases for J; bases not matched to a gene: 9. The germline gives CDR1 WNHNN, CDR2 SYGVQD (reference sequence). The CDR3 length is 16 residues. DNA of the CDR3: TGCGCCAGCAGCAACGGACTAGCGGGGTCCCAAGATACGCAGTATTTT. Residues: CASSNGLAGSQDTQYF.

The chain links TRBV5-6 to TRBJ2-1; 7 bases fit TRBD2. Germline values: CDR1 SGHDT, CDR2 YYEEEE. The CDR3 sequence is 13 residues long. V gave up 0 bases and J gave up 11 bases; unmatched junction bases: 5. The CDR3 bases are TGTGCCAGCAGCTTGGGGGGAGGGAGACAGCAGTTCTTC. Amino acids: CASSLGGGRQQFF.